This T cell receptor (beta chain) was identified during a study of blood T cells in healthy people across ages. The CDR3 spans 16 residues. Germline V gene lookup returns CDR1 MGHDK and CDR2 SYGVNS. V lost 1 base to trimming and J lost 0 bases, with 12 bases between them. A second PCR of about 7 to 11 cycles used a sample-barcoded 5' primer and a J-beta primer mix. TCRdb reprocessed the 5' RACE reads via MiXCR and lists one record per CDR3 protein. Of 850,000 to 1,100,000 distinct CDR3 sequences detected, about two fifths appear once; the ten largest clones hold 10% to 15%. This sequence joins TRBV25-1 and TRBJ1-1; TRBD1 might be the D (6 bases). The clonotype comes from a man between 18 and 35 years old in good health. The sequenced material came from blood. The CDR3 spells CASSEFRGALNTEAFF. For the CDR3, the DNA is TGTGCCAGCAGTGAATTCCGGGGGGCCCTGAACACTGAAGCTTTCTTT.